This TCR beta chain comes out of a study of post-analysis software for immune sequencing data. Across the whole study: Secondary progressive, relapsing-remitting and progressive-relapsing multiple sclerosis were among the included disease courses.

Unique molecular identifiers had been added to the TCR beta cDNA libraries. Between roughly 1 and 10 million T cells gave rise to some 490,000 cDNA molecules. TCRdb used MiXCR to reprocess the PCR reads, holding one entry per CDR3 protein. The sample has roughly 800,000 distinct CDR3 sequences, around 42% seen once; the top ten hold 4% to 5%. The germline CDR1 and CDR2 sequences are SGHTA and FQGTGA. CDR3 length: 17 amino acids. V lost 5 bases and J 1 base, leaving 18 bases between the germline ends. The study's findings and limits: Strong co-clustering by F measure linked samples that shared a preparation batch. A significant reduction in normalized Chao1 diversity was observed in multiple sclerosis patients versus controls. There were about five TRBV segments more frequent in patients than controls, and TRBV5-6, TRBV5-1 and TRBV20-1 were among them.

For this clonotype: The antigen is not known.

The V gene is TRBV7-3, the J gene TRBJ2-1; D might be TRBD1 (6 bases). Sequencing input: blood. This clonotype was obtained from a girl aged 5 to 17 with multiple sclerosis. The CDR3 spells CASSPKADRASYNEQFF. The CDR3 DNA reads as TGTGCCAGCAGCCCAAAGGCGGACAGAGCATCCTACAATGAGCAGTTCTTC.